Included here is one T cell receptor (beta chain) sequence, with context. Its antigen is not known. The germline V gene encodes CDR1 SQVTM and CDR2 ANQGSEA. The germline V and J ends were trimmed by 6 bases and 5 bases, with 13 bases remaining between them. CDR3 length equals 12 residues. The data were produced by immunoSEQ multiplex PCR, yet TCRdb's version contains in-frame clones alone and is incomplete. The data contain some 2 million clones, 95% of them singletons. This sample is drawn from a study of shared clonotypes between healthy human individuals. Findings of the study overall: Generation probabilities were higher for clonotypes shared across all four sorted-subset donors than for unshared ones. Only blood samples were collected, and tissue repertoires likely differ. Sequencing depth was predicted to influence how clonotypes are shared among donors.

V is TRBV29-1 and J is TRBJ2-5; the D gene is possibly TRBD2 (5 bases). The sample consisted of naive CD4+ T cells sorted from blood. The subset is: CD45RA+ positively selected. The sequence was collected from a man younger than 35 in good health. The CDR3 DNA follows: TGCAGCGTCCCCACCGGCGGGGAGACCCAGTACTTC. Protein: CSVPTGGETQYF.